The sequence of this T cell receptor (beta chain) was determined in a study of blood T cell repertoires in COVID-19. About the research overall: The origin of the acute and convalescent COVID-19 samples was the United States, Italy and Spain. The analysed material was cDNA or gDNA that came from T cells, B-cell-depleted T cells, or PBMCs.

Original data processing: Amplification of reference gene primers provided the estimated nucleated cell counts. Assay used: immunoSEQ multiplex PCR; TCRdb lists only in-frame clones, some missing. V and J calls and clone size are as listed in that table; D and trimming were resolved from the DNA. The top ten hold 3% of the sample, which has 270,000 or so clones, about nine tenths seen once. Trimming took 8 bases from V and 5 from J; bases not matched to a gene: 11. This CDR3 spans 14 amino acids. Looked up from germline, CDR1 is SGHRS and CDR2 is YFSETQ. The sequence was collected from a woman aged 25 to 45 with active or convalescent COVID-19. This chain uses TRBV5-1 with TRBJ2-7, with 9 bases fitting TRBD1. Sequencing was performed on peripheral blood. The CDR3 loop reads CASRTGTGSNEQYF. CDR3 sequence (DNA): TGCGCCAGTCGGACCGGGACAGGGTCCAACGAGCAGTACTTC.